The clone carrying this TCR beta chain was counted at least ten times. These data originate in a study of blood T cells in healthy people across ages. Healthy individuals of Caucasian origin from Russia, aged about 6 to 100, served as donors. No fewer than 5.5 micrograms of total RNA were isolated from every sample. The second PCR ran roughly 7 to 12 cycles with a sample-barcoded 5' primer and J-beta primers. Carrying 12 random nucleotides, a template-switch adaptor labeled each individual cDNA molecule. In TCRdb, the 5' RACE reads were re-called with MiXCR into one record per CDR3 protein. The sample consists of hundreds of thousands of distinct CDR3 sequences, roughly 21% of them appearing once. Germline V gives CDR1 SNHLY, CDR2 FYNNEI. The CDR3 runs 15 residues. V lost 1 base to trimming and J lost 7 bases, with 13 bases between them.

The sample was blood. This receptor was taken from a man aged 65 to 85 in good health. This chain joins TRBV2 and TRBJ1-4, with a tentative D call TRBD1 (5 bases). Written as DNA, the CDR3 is TGTGCCAGCAGTGAAGGGCAGGGACGTCTTGAAAAACTGTTTTTT. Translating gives CASSEGQGRLEKLFF.